This TCR beta chain was obtained from a study of cytomegalovirus exposure and HLA in healthy donors. A multiplex PCR was run with 60 Vbeta primers and 13 Jbeta primers. Sequencing was performed with immunoSEQ multiplex PCR; in TCRdb, only in-frame clones are kept and a portion is missing. Of about 85,000 clones in the sample, 80% were seen once. Per the germline V gene, CDR1 is GTSNPN and CDR2 is SVGIG (reference sequence). V was trimmed by 3 bases and J by 2 bases, leaving 10 bases between them. The CDR3 sequence is 13 residues long. Sequencing was performed on PBMCs. The rearrangement links TRBV30 to TRBJ1-2; D not resolved. The clonotype was recovered from a man in his forties or fifties in good health and CMV-seropositive. In DNA form, the CDR3 reads TGTGCCTGGAGGGAGGGCGGGAACTATGGCTACACCTTC. Amino acid sequence: CAWREGGNYGYTF.